This TCR beta chain comes out of a study of blood T cell repertoires in COVID-19. The wider study: The cDNA or gDNA used as material had been derived from T cells, B-cell-depleted T cells, or PBMCs.

The germline V and J ends were trimmed by 6 bases and 4 bases, with 16 bases remaining between them. This CDR3 is built from 14 residues. Germline CDR1 SGHRS, CDR2 YFSETQ. Clones were sequenced by immunoSEQ multiplex PCR, and TCRdb holds only the in-frame ones, with some missing. Here the sample spans around 200,000 clones, 85% to 90% being singletons. This clone was counted a few times. Sequenced sample: peripheral blood. The chain couples TRBV5-1 to TRBJ1-1; D remains unclear. The clonotype was recovered from a man in his sixties who had recovered from COVID-19. CDR3 protein: CASNKDKGGTEAFF. The CDR3 DNA is TGCGCCAGCAATAAGGATAAAGGAGGCACTGAAGCTTTCTTT. Variable domain in full (rest from reference TRBV5-1 and TRBJ1-1): KAGVTQTPRYLIKTRGQQVTLSCSPISGHRSVSWYQQTPGQGLQFLFEYFSETQRNKGNFPGRFSGRQFSNSRSEMNVSTLELGDSALYLCASNKDKGGTEAFFGQGTRLTVV.